This TCR beta chain is from a study of cytomegalovirus exposure and HLA in healthy donors. Comment on this clone: Antigen: not known.

CDR1 and CDR2 from the germline V gene are SGHNT and YENEEA. This CDR3 comprises 14 residues. Trimming took 6 bases from V and 9 from J, leaving 18 bases between them. Study-level findings and limits: It was 164 TCR beta chains that were listed as cytomegalovirus-associated. Data from an earlier analysis indicated that most TCR beta V segments were productive either about 87% or about 30% of the time. In a later analysis, several top co-occurrence clusters appeared linked to parvovirus B19, influenza, CMV and Epstein-Barr virus.

Researchers ran the PCR with 60 Vbeta and 13 Jbeta primers. Repertoires were generated with immunoSEQ multiplex PCR, while TCRdb's copy carries only in-frame clones and drops some. The repertoire holds roughly 150,000 clones, 80% seen once, with over 8% in the top ten. The receptor was derived from a man aged 18-30 years in good health and CMV-seropositive. The J gene is TRBJ2-1, the V gene TRBV11-3; maybe TRBD2 (5 bases). Sequencing input: PBMCs. CDR3 bases: TGTGCCAGCAGTATCGGGAACCAGGTTAGTGAGCAGTTCTTC. As protein: CASSIGNQVSEQFF.